A single sample gave rise to the 11 T cell receptor beta chains below, sequenced in a study of CD8 T cells in Susac syndrome. An amount of RNA that ranged from roughly 0.5 to 1 ug was reverse transcribed with random hexamers. TCRdb ran MiXCR on the immunoSEQ multiplex PCR reads and lists one entry per CDR3 protein. The sample lists 150,000 to 200,000 distinct CDR3 sequences, approximately 94% seen once, with 0.1% in the top ten. The sequenced sample consisted of CD4+ T cells from PBMCs. Receptors originate from a human donor in good health.

This sequence joins TRBV11-3 and TRBJ2-3; D may be TRBD1 (6 bases). V was shortened by 5 bases and J by 1 base, with 16 bases between the two germline ends. Germline-derived CDR1 and CDR2 are SGHNT and YENEEA. There are 16 residues in the CDR3. Here the CDR3 reads CASSPGQPGGTDTQYF. CDR3 DNA: TGTGCCAGCAGCCCCGGACAGCCTGGTGGCACAGATACGCAGTATTTT.

The chain links TRBV11-1 to TRBJ2-1; 11 nucleotides line up with TRBD2. The CDR3 runs 20 residues. Germline loops: CDR1 SGHAT, CDR2 FQDESV (reference sequence). J was trimmed by 4 bases and V by 4 bases; bases with no gene match: 18. The CDR3 DNA reads as TGTGCCAGCAGCTCGCCGGGACTAGCGGCAAACCTCCCCAGGTACAATGAGCAGTTCTTC. Protein sequence: CASSSPGLAANLPRYNEQFF.

The genes are TRBV7-2 and TRBJ2-1, with D unclear. The V gene lost 4 bases and the J gene lost 10 bases, with 14 bases spanning the gap. CDR3 length: 13 amino acids. The V gene's germline CDR1 is SGHTA and CDR2 FQGNSA. The CDR3 protein is CASSSTPAREQFF. The CDR3 coding sequence is TGTGCCAGCAGCTCGACCCCCGCGCGGGAGCAGTTCTTC.

The V and J genes are TRBV3-1 and TRBJ2-7, with unresolved D. The CDR3 has 13 amino acids. CDR1 is LGHDT and CDR2 is YNNKEL in the germline V gene (reference sequence). Trimming cost V 4 bases and J 2 bases, with 9 bases left between them. The CDR3, as DNA: TGTGCCAGCAGCCTCCGGACCCCCTACGAGCAGTACTTC. Translated, it gives CASSLRTPYEQYF.

The rearrangement links TRBV20-1 to TRBJ2-7, with D maybe TRBD2 (7 bases). The CDR3 is 14 amino acids. Trimming pared 3 bases from V and 3 bases from J, leaving 15 bases between. Germline V gene lookup returns CDR1 DFQATT and CDR2 SNEGSKA (reference sequence). The CDR3 loop reads CSASGQRGLYEQYF. CDR3 DNA sequence: TGCAGTGCTAGTGGACAGCGGGGACTCTACGAGCAGTACTTC.

This clonotype is a singleton in its sample. This chain joins TRBV5-1 and TRBJ2-1, with 13 bases that match TRBD2. J lost 3 bases, V lost 6 bases, and 3 bases had no gene match. Germline CDR1 is SGHRS and CDR2 is YFSETQ. There are 15 residues in the CDR3. The CDR3 protein is CASTGTSGNYNEQFF. The DNA of the CDR3 is TGCGCCAGCACCGGGACTAGCGGGAACTACAATGAGCAGTTCTTC.

This chain uses TRBV28 with TRBJ2-5; D might be TRBD1 (6 bases). Trimming stripped 7 bases from V and 5 bases from J, with 14 bases between. CDR1 is MDHEN and CDR2 is SYDVKM in the germline V gene. There are 13 residues in the CDR3. CDR3 DNA: TGTGCCAGCATACCAGGGGCAGGGGAGACCCAGTACTTC. Translated, it gives CASIPGAGETQYF.

V gene TRBV21-1 combines with J gene TRBJ1-5; TRBD1 is the table's D call and was not checked against the DNA. TRBV21-1 is assigned pseudogene status. CDR3 size: 15 residues. The CDR3 region is CASSKIREDNQPQHF. The DNA of the CDR3 is TGTGCCAGCAGCAAAATCAGGGAAGACAATCAGCCCCAGCATTTT.

This CDR3 is CAICPIAGGNEQFF. Written as DNA, the CDR3 is TGTGCCATCTGTCCCATAGCGGGAGGTAATGAGCAGTTCTTC. This chain links TRBV10-3 with TRBJ2-1; 10 bases align to TRBD2. The CDR3 runs 14 residues. Unmatched junction bases numbered 8, after V lost 8 bases and J lost 7 bases. Germline CDR1 and CDR2: ENHRY and SYGVKD.

This rearrangement joins TRBV27 to TRBJ2-7; tentatively, D is TRBD1 (6 bases). The germline V and J ends were trimmed by 5 bases and 3 bases, with 17 bases remaining between them. CDR3 size: 15 residues. Germline V CDR1 and CDR2: MNHEY, SMNVEV (reference sequence). As DNA, the CDR3 is TGTGCCAGCAGTATTCCTCCGGGACAAAACTACGAGCAGTACTTC. Translation: CASSIPPGQNYEQYF.

This clonotype occurred once. The chain couples TRBV6-2 or TRBV6-3 to TRBJ2-4, with D tentatively TRBD1 (5 bases). The CDR3 loop spans 12 amino acids. The germline V gene encodes CDR1 MNHEY and CDR2 SVGEGT. The V and J ends lost 7 bases and 10 bases respectively, with 14 bases between them. In DNA, the CDR3 is TGTGCCAGCAACAGTTATCCAGGGATTCAGTACTTC. Translated, it gives CASNSYPGIQYF.